This TCR beta chain was observed in a study of beta chain features in type 1 diabetes. The overall study: When patients were set against healthy donors, age, gender and cell yields were similar. Regarding the study as a whole: A closer apparent resemblance between naive, central memory and Treg TCRB repertoires was seen in patients than in healthy donors. Shorter TCRB CDR3s, moderately but significantly so, were found in Type 1 diabetes patients in all four CD4+ subsets.

Of the isolated RNA, all was reverse transcribed, and so the sequenced material was expressed TCRB transcripts. The protocol was immunoSEQ multiplex PCR, while the TCRdb copy is restricted to in-frame clones and leaves out a portion. The repertoire has fewer than 450,000 clones, around an eighth of them found once; the top ten carry approximately 0.016%. On this clone: What it binds is unknown.

V was pared by 3 bases and J by 0 bases, with 4 bases of the junction left unmatched. The CDR3 runs 15 residues. CDR1 is SGHTA and CDR2 is FQGNSA in the germline V gene. Sequenced input: naive CD4+ T cells from blood. The TCR was taken from a woman between 18 and 30 years old with type 1 diabetes. V and J are TRBV7-2 and TRBJ1-1; TRBD1 matches at 7 bases. CDR3 loop: CASSLRTGLNTEAFF. CDR3 DNA sequence: TGTGCCAGCAGCTTGAGGACAGGATTGAACACTGAAGCTTTCTTT.